This TCR beta chain was obtained from a study of T cell responses to AZD1222 COVID-19 vaccine. TCRdb keeps only in-frame clones here, not all; method: immunoSEQ multiplex PCR. Altogether 99,000 or so clones are present, 89% being singletons, with the ten largest covering about 19%. In its sample, this clone was seen once. The CDR3 spans 15 residues. V shed 6 bases and J 5 bases; nucleotides not matched to a gene: 13. Germline V gives CDR1 SGHVS, CDR2 FNYEAQ. This receptor was taken from an adult in good health. The sample in question was peripheral blood, obtained on day 0 of AZD1222 vaccination. The chain carries TRBV7-6 and TRBJ2-7, with 7 bases aligning to TRBD1. The CDR3 DNA reads as TGTGCCAGCAGGAGGGGGAACAGGGGTATCGACGAGCAGTACTTC. The encoded protein is CASRRGNRGIDEQYF.